A selection of T cell receptor beta chains follows, all from one sample in a study of blood T cell dynamics during melanoma immunotherapy. Some clones are missing from TCRdb's copy, which holds only in-frame ones; the method was immunoSEQ multiplex PCR. The profile shows over 9,000 clones, roughly 83% of them singletons. Here the sequenced sample was blood, taken from a patient treated with checkpoint blockade. The receptors shown here come from a human donor with melanoma. The CDR3 runs from the conserved cysteine through the conserved F or W. Each record gives: V gene, J gene, clone size, D gene, CDR3 protein, CDR3 DNA. A D gene is named only where the DNA matches it firmly. Rows give clone size only sometimes, using once, few, many, or a class for an expanded clone.

v_gene: TRBV11-3; j_gene: TRBJ2-1; abundance: NA; d_gene: NA; CDR3aa: CASSLSQSNEQFF; CDR3nt: TGTGCCAGCAGCTTAAGCCAGAGCAATGAGCAGTTCTTC
v_gene: TRBV6-6; j_gene: TRBJ1-1; abundance: NA; d_gene: NA; CDR3aa: CASSSLDSGGAEAFF; CDR3nt: TGTGCCAGCAGTTCCTTGGACTCGGGGGGGGCTGAAGCTTTCTTT
v_gene: TRBV7-2; j_gene: TRBJ1-3; abundance: NA; d_gene: NA; CDR3aa: CASSTGRGNTIYF; CDR3nt: TGTGCCAGCAGCACAGGGAGAGGAAACACCATATATTTT
v_gene: TRBV4-3; j_gene: TRBJ2-3; abundance: NA; d_gene: NA; CDR3aa: CASSQDNFKADTQYF; CDR3nt: TGCGCCAGCAGCCAAGATAATTTCAAGGCAGATACGCAGTATTTT
v_gene: TRBV19; j_gene: TRBJ1-2; abundance: NA; d_gene: NA; CDR3aa: CASGRNGRTGYTF; CDR3nt: TGTGCCAGTGGGAGAAATGGACGGACGGGCTACACCTTC
v_gene: TRBV29-1; j_gene: TRBJ2-5; abundance: NA; d_gene: TRBD1; CDR3aa: CSSNPTGGMETQYF; CDR3nt: TGCAGCTCCAACCCGACAGGGGGCATGGAGACCCAGTACTTC
v_gene: TRBV7-2; j_gene: TRBJ1-2; abundance: NA; d_gene: NA; CDR3aa: CASSLKQGNNYGYTF; CDR3nt: TGTGCCAGCAGCTTAAAACAGGGTAATAACTATGGCTACACCTTC
v_gene: TRBV4-2; j_gene: TRBJ2-4; abundance: NA; d_gene: NA; CDR3aa: CASSRGNLNIQYF; CDR3nt: TGTGCCAGCAGCCGGGGGAATCTCAACATTCAGTACTTC
v_gene: TRBV6-1; j_gene: TRBJ2-3; abundance: NA; d_gene: TRBD2; CDR3aa: CASSESSGGADTQYF; CDR3nt: TGTGCCAGCAGTGAATCTAGCGGGGGGGCAGATACGCAGTATTTT
v_gene: TRBV28; j_gene: TRBJ1-5; abundance: NA; d_gene: NA; CDR3aa: CASSRGSQPQHF; CDR3nt: TGTGCCAGCAGTAGGGGGAGTCAGCCCCAGCATTTT
v_gene: TRBV30; j_gene: TRBJ1-4; abundance: NA; d_gene: TRBD1; CDR3aa: CAWSVRRGRVEKLFF; CDR3nt: TGTGCCTGGAGTGTAAGGAGGGGGCGGGTTGAAAAACTGTTTTTT
v_gene: TRBV11-3; j_gene: TRBJ2-7; abundance: NA; d_gene: NA; CDR3aa: CASSLDPWGGSYEQYF; CDR3nt: TGTGCCAGCAGCTTAGATCCCTGGGGCGGGTCCTACGAGCAGTACTTC
v_gene: TRBV7-3; j_gene: TRBJ2-5; abundance: NA; d_gene: NA; CDR3aa: CASSLLTDTEQYF; CDR3nt: TGTGCCAGCAGCTTACTAACGGACACAGAGCAGTACTTC
v_gene: TRBV28; j_gene: TRBJ1-1; abundance: NA; d_gene: NA; CDR3aa: CASLYLTEAFF; CDR3nt: TGTGCCAGCCTTTACCTCACTGAAGCTTTCTTT
v_gene: TRBV5-4; j_gene: TRBJ2-4; abundance: NA; d_gene: NA; CDR3aa: CASSLAGGPGGIQYF; CDR3nt: TGTGCCAGCAGCTTGGCCGGGGGCCCAGGGGGCATTCAGTACTTC
v_gene: TRBV4-1; j_gene: TRBJ1-1; abundance: NA; d_gene: TRBD1; CDR3aa: CASSRRDSGATEAFF; CDR3nt: TGCGCCAGCAGCCGAAGGGACAGCGGAGCCACTGAAGCTTTCTTT
v_gene: TRBV6-5; j_gene: TRBJ1-5; abundance: once; d_gene: TRBD1; CDR3aa: CASSRTGDQPQHF; CDR3nt: TGTGCCAGCAGCAGGACAGGGGATCAGCCCCAGCATTTT
v_gene: TRBV7-6; j_gene: TRBJ1-2; abundance: NA; d_gene: NA; CDR3aa: CASSLGSRGASYGYTF; CDR3nt: TGTGCCAGCAGCTTAGGGTCGAGGGGGGCGTCCTATGGCTACACCTTC
v_gene: TRBV6-5; j_gene: TRBJ2-7; abundance: NA; d_gene: TRBD1; CDR3aa: CASSYSGQSQYF; CDR3nt: TGTGCCAGCAGTTACTCGGGACAGTCTCAGTACTTC
v_gene: TRBV5-4; j_gene: TRBJ2-5; abundance: once; d_gene: TRBD2; CDR3aa: CASSSRTSGGVETQYF; CDR3nt: TGTGCCAGCAGCTCAAGGACTAGCGGGGGGGTGGAGACCCAGTACTTC
v_gene: TRBV10-3; j_gene: TRBJ2-3; abundance: NA; d_gene: NA; CDR3aa: CAIRTSGPTDTQYF; CDR3nt: TGTGCCATCAGAACCAGCGGGCCCACAGATACGCAGTATTTT
v_gene: TRBV28; j_gene: TRBJ1-5; abundance: NA; d_gene: NA; CDR3aa: CASSLTYQPQHF; CDR3nt: TGTGCCAGCAGTTTAACCTATCAGCCCCAGCATTTT
v_gene: TRBV9; j_gene: TRBJ1-3; abundance: NA; d_gene: NA; CDR3aa: CASSNQGFNSGNTIYF; CDR3nt: TGTGCCAGCTCCAATCAAGGGTTCAACTCTGGAAACACCATATATTTT
v_gene: TRBV11-1; j_gene: TRBJ1-1; abundance: NA; d_gene: NA; CDR3aa: CASSPPGGVGDTEAFF; CDR3nt: TGTGCCAGCAGCCCCCCAGGAGGAGTGGGAGACACTGAAGCTTTCTTT
v_gene: TRBV5-6; j_gene: TRBJ1-5; abundance: NA; d_gene: TRBD1; CDR3aa: CASSLKDRSNQPQHF; CDR3nt: TGTGCCAGCAGCTTGAAGGACAGGAGCAATCAGCCCCAGCATTTT
v_gene: TRBV6-5; j_gene: TRBJ2-5; abundance: NA; d_gene: NA; CDR3aa: CASSPPGTETQYF; CDR3nt: TGTGCCAGCAGCCCCCCAGGAACGGAGACCCAGTACTTC
v_gene: TRBV6-1; j_gene: TRBJ2-7; abundance: NA; d_gene: NA; CDR3aa: CASSDYEQYF; CDR3nt: TGTGCCAGCAGTGACTACGAGCAGTACTTC
v_gene: TRBV10-3; j_gene: TRBJ2-1; abundance: NA; d_gene: NA; CDR3aa: CAISAGLLSSYNEQFF; CDR3nt: TGTGCCATCAGTGCCGGGCTCTTGAGCTCCTACAATGAGCAGTTCTTC
v_gene: TRBV7-2; j_gene: TRBJ2-7; abundance: NA; d_gene: NA; CDR3aa: CASSLDPWGGSYEQYF; CDR3nt: TGTGCCAGCAGCTTAGATCCCTGGGGCGGGTCCTACGAGCAGTACTTC
v_gene: TRBV6-6; j_gene: TRBJ2-7; abundance: NA; d_gene: NA; CDR3aa: CASRSTRWDYEQYF; CDR3nt: TGTGCCAGCAGGTCTACTCGGTGGGACTACGAGCAGTACTTC
v_gene: TRBV28; j_gene: TRBJ1-1; abundance: NA; d_gene: NA; CDR3aa: CASSKTGIEAFF; CDR3nt: TGTGCCAGCAGTAAAACGGGGATAGAAGCTTTCTTT
v_gene: TRBV7-9; j_gene: TRBJ1-4; abundance: NA; d_gene: NA; CDR3aa: CASRLDGGVNEKLFF; CDR3nt: TGTGCCAGCAGACTAGATGGGGGAGTTAATGAAAAACTGTTTTTT
v_gene: TRBV13; j_gene: TRBJ1-1; abundance: NA; d_gene: TRBD1; CDR3aa: CASSPAITGDVEAFF; CDR3nt: TGTGCCAGCAGCCCCGCAATAACAGGGGACGTTGAAGCTTTCTTT
v_gene: TRBV4-3; j_gene: TRBJ1-1; abundance: NA; d_gene: NA; CDR3aa: CASSQFGGRTEAFF; CDR3nt: TGCGCCAGCAGCCAATTCGGAGGACGCACTGAAGCTTTCTTT
v_gene: TRBV29-1; j_gene: TRBJ2-5; abundance: once; d_gene: NA; CDR3aa: CSGRQHQETQYF; CDR3nt: TGCAGCGGCCGACAACACCAAGAGACCCAGTACTTC
v_gene: TRBV18; j_gene: TRBJ2-2; abundance: NA; d_gene: NA; CDR3aa: CASSPPGGRPNTGELFF; CDR3nt: TGTGCCAGCTCACCCCCGGGGGGCAGGCCAAACACCGGGGAGCTGTTTTTT
v_gene: TRBV27; j_gene: TRBJ1-6; abundance: few; d_gene: TRBD1; CDR3aa: CASSTRQGNTSPLHF; CDR3nt: TGTGCCAGCAGTACCCGACAGGGAAATACTTCACCCCTCCACTTT
v_gene: TRBV7-7; j_gene: TRBJ2-7; abundance: NA; d_gene: NA; CDR3aa: CASSRWGGLYEQYF; CDR3nt: TGTGCCAGCAGTCGATGGGGGGGGCTGTACGAGCAGTACTTC
v_gene: TRBV7-2; j_gene: TRBJ2-1; abundance: NA; d_gene: TRBD1; CDR3aa: CASSSRTGEDEQFF; CDR3nt: TGTGCCAGCAGCTCCCGGACAGGGGAGGATGAGCAGTTCTTC
v_gene: TRBV7-2; j_gene: TRBJ1-2; abundance: NA; d_gene: NA; CDR3aa: CASSLNRKDSYGYTF; CDR3nt: TGTGCCAGCAGCTTAAATCGGAAGGATTCCTATGGCTACACCTTC
v_gene: TRBV5-5; j_gene: TRBJ2-1; abundance: NA; d_gene: NA; CDR3aa: CASSSRLIRDEQFF; CDR3nt: TGTGCCAGCAGCTCCCGGCTGATCAGGGATGAGCAGTTCTTC
v_gene: TRBV27; j_gene: TRBJ2-3; abundance: NA; d_gene: TRBD2; CDR3aa: CASSFLAGGFGTDTQYF; CDR3nt: TGTGCCAGCAGTTTTCTAGCGGGGGGATTTGGCACAGATACGCAGTATTTT
v_gene: TRBV19; j_gene: TRBJ1-2; abundance: NA; d_gene: TRBD1; CDR3aa: CASSTPRQGFNYGYTF; CDR3nt: TGTGCCAGTAGTACCCCCCGACAGGGCTTTAACTATGGCTACACCTTC
v_gene: TRBV21-1; j_gene: TRBJ1-6; abundance: NA; d_gene: NA; CDR3aa: CASSKEQGQVSYNSPLHF; CDR3nt: TGTGCCAGCAGCAAAGAACAAGGACAAGTCTCCTATAATTCACCCCTCCACTTT
v_gene: TRBV7-8; j_gene: TRBJ1-1; abundance: NA; d_gene: NA; CDR3aa: CASSHWGAEAFF; CDR3nt: TGTGCCAGCAGCCATTGGGGAGCTGAAGCTTTCTTT
v_gene: TRBV7-3; j_gene: TRBJ2-1; abundance: large; d_gene: TRBD1; CDR3aa: CASSSHTGTGRGNEQFF; CDR3nt: TGTGCCAGCAGCTCCCATACCGGGACAGGACGGGGCAATGAGCAGTTCTTC
v_gene: TRBV6-1; j_gene: TRBJ1-3; abundance: once; d_gene: TRBD1; CDR3aa: CASSEALGGENTIYF; CDR3nt: TGTGCCAGCAGTGAAGCCTTAGGGGGCGAAAACACCATATATTTT
v_gene: TRBV5-8; j_gene: TRBJ2-2; abundance: NA; d_gene: TRBD2; CDR3aa: CASSFWKRGKIGELFF; CDR3nt: TGTGCCAGCAGCTTCTGGAAGCGGGGGAAGATCGGGGAGCTGTTTTTT
v_gene: TRBV7-7; j_gene: TRBJ1-4; abundance: NA; d_gene: NA; CDR3aa: CASRHLTGATNEKLFF; CDR3nt: TGTGCCAGCAGGCATCTCACAGGAGCAACTAATGAAAAACTGTTTTTT
v_gene: TRBV2; j_gene: TRBJ1-6; abundance: NA; d_gene: TRBD1; CDR3aa: CASRPTGPNSPLHF; CDR3nt: TGTGCCAGCAGGCCGACAGGGCCAAATTCACCCCTCCACTTT
v_gene: TRBV30; j_gene: TRBJ2-7; abundance: NA; d_gene: TRBD2; CDR3aa: CAWRGPRGGTYEQYF; CDR3nt: TGTGCCTGGAGGGGGCCCCGCGGGGGGACCTACGAGCAGTACTTC
v_gene: TRBV12-5; j_gene: TRBJ2-1; abundance: NA; d_gene: NA; CDR3aa: CASARGGLPNEQFF; CDR3nt: TGTGCTAGTGCCCGAGGGGGGCTACCCAATGAGCAGTTCTTC
v_gene: TRBV9; j_gene: TRBJ2-6; abundance: NA; d_gene: TRBD1; CDR3aa: CACSAPGTGIGANVLTF; CDR3nt: TGTGCCTGCAGCGCCCCCGGGACAGGGATAGGGGCCAACGTCCTGACTTTC
v_gene: TRBV7-2; j_gene: TRBJ2-1; abundance: NA; d_gene: NA; CDR3aa: CASSSPRDEQFF; CDR3nt: TGTGCCAGCAGCTCGCCTAGAGATGAGCAGTTCTTC
v_gene: TRBV7-9; j_gene: TRBJ1-1; abundance: NA; d_gene: NA; CDR3aa: CASSLTPRSGRVDTEAFF; CDR3nt: TGTGCCAGCAGCTTAACACCCCGCTCGGGCAGGGTGGATACTGAAGCTTTCTTT